The source of this TCR beta chain is a study of T-cell reconstitution after alpha-beta-depleted transplantation in children. General study findings and limits: At day 60, the high TCRbeta diversity found in some patients originated from recipient T cells and thymic progenitors that had survived. Several hundred graft clones that had expanded were reportedly the source of alpha-beta T cells about two months after transplant. T-cell numbers and diversity one year post-transplant derived largely from freshly generated T cells.

On this clonotype: Its antigen is unknown.

This sample's TCRbeta library carried unique molecular identifier barcodes. TCRdb re-called the PCR reads through MiXCR, storing one row per CDR3 protein. The sample records 330,000 or so distinct CDR3 sequences, almost 8% being singletons. This sequence was found in a female patient aged 2-10 years who had a stem cell transplant for Fanconi anemia, so the T cells may come from the graft donor. The sample here was peripheral blood, taken 360 days after TCRalphabeta/CD19-depleted stem cell transplant.

The DNA for the CDR3 is TGTGCCAGCAGCTTACGGGAGACAGATTCTGGGGCCAACGTCCTGACTTTC. It encodes CASSLRETDSGANVLTF. V is TRBV7-3 and J is TRBJ2-6; a possible D gene is TRBD2 (6 bases). In germline, CDR1 is SGHTA, CDR2 FQGTGA. V was trimmed by 2 bases and J by 1 base, leaving 12 bases between them. The length of the CDR3 is 17 residues. The full variable domain, in which reference TRBV7-3 and TRBJ2-6 provide the parts outside the CDR3, is GAGVSQTPSNKVTEKGKYVELRCDPISGHTALYWYRQSLGQGPEFLIYFQGTGAADDSGLPNDRFFAVRPEGSVSTLKIQRTERGDSAVYLCASSLRETDSGANVLTFGAGSRLTVL.